A selection of T cell receptor beta chains follows, all from one sample in a study of blood T cell repertoires in COVID-19. Some clones are missing from TCRdb's copy, which holds only in-frame ones; the method was immunoSEQ multiplex PCR. The sample carries about 390,000 clones, roughly 86% recorded once. Sequencing was performed on peripheral blood. Receptors originate from an older woman with COVID-19, enrolled during active disease. The CDR3 runs from the conserved cysteine through the conserved F or W.

v_call	j_call	cdr3_aa
TRBV14	TRBJ1-2	CASSQDIWETRNGYTF
TRBV2	TRBJ1-2	CASSEGGNYGYTF
TRBV7-9	TRBJ1-4	CASSLTQMEKLFF
TRBV18	TRBJ1-1	CASSPRVTTANTEAFF
TRBV11-1	TRBJ2-7	CASSPRLAGVLYF
TRBV28	TRBJ2-1	CASSSYSYEQFF
TRBV5-8	TRBJ2-1	CASSLGGSYNEQFF
TRBV7-3	TRBJ2-2	CASSLDINTGELFF
TRBV28	TRBJ2-3	CASSLAGVGTDTQYF
TRBV18	TRBJ2-3	CASSHSIADTQYF
TRBV6-5	TRBJ1-5	CASSPRQYQPQHF
TRBV9	TRBJ1-1	CASSVHGDTEAFF
TRBV19	TRBJ1-2	CASIQEGENYGYTF
TRBV15	TRBJ1-3	CATSRDSGIGNTIYF
TRBV3-1/TRBV3-2	TRBJ2-7	CASSHSDRGPYEQYF
TRBV18	TRBJ1-2	CASSPRDRGSNYGYTF
TRBV18	TRBJ1-2	CASSPISGGNGYTF
TRBV5-4	TRBJ2-3	CASTLEVRGSGTQYF
TRBV12-5	TRBJ2-2	CASGLTGEPTGELFF
TRBV2	TRBJ1-6	CASSNTDIYNSPLHF
TRBV4-2	TRBJ2-5	CASSRGGAQETQYF
TRBV10-2	TRBJ1-5	CASSERRGPQPQHF
TRBV6-6	TRBJ2-7	CASSDRELYEQYF
TRBV2	TRBJ1-1	CASTIRTGADAEAFF
TRBV24-1	TRBJ2-3	CATSDWVAGGTDTQYF
TRBV7-2	TRBJ1-2	CASSIHSGVLYGYTF
TRBV19	TRBJ2-2	CASLGANAGELFF
TRBV5-5	TRBJ2-1	CASSLGLNSYNEQFF
TRBV7-9	TRBJ2-3	CASSLERWSITDTQYF
TRBV6-5	TRBJ1-4	CASSLGVPNEKLFF
TRBV5-4	TRBJ1-2	CASSPGQAHNYGYTF
TRBV2	TRBJ2-1	CASREPGLAGGPFLF
TRBV20-1	TRBJ2-7	CSASLTLAGSEQYF
TRBV6-5	TRBJ1-2	CASSSGQGFYGYTF
TRBV5-6	TRBJ1-6	CASSLVGQGISPLHF
TRBV6-7	TRBJ1-1	CACLGGLNTEAFF
TRBV5-1	TRBJ2-2	CASRSTPAYRTGELFF
TRBV21-1	TRBJ1-2	CASSMGTGGDGYTF
TRBV27	TRBJ1-1	CASRVDRVQTEAFF
TRBV29-1	TRBJ1-6	CSLRNGGSGSYNSPLHF
TRBV11-2	TRBJ2-1	CASNSERGGWYNEQFF
TRBV11-2	TRBJ1-1	CASSQEGGWTEAFF
TRBV7-8	TRBJ2-5	CASSLNTGVQETQYF
TRBV7-9	TRBJ1-4	CASRAKGARNEKLFF
TRBV3-1/TRBV3-2	TRBJ2-5	CASSQGLIAGTQETQYF
TRBV18	TRBJ1-2	CASSQGQGANYGYTF
TRBV7-3	TRBJ2-7	CASSLKAGDTYEQYF
TRBV18	TRBJ1-1	CASSPTPARGIMNTEAFF
TRBV4-1	TRBJ1-2	CASSPSTGTGGYGYTF
TRBV3-1/TRBV3-2	TRBJ2-3	CASSRQGTSGGQGTDTQYF
TRBV9	TRBJ1-2	CASSQTGVGGYTF
TRBV7-3	TRBJ1-6	CASSFGVGNSPLHF
TRBV2	TRBJ2-5	CASRGQFMETQYF
TRBV5-1	TRBJ1-1	CASSLGQYLSEAFF
TRBV5-1	TRBJ1-2	CASSLGQGYYGYTF